This TCR beta chain is from a study of cytotoxic CD8 clonotypes in ibrutinib-treated CLL. V lost 7 bases, J lost 3 bases, and 3 bases stayed unmatched. The CDR3 has 13 residues. Germline CDR1 MNHNY, CDR2 SVGAGI (reference sequence). Study-level points and caveats: Lymph node repertoires were not studied, and sampling times were unmatched.

The table came from immunoSEQ multiplex PCR; TCRdb's copy has only in-frame clones and leaves some out. This sample yields roughly 170,000 clones, of which about four fifths are seen a single time; about 4.3% belongs to the top ten. The table lists this clone with a few counts. The target antigen is unknown. The origin of this receptor is a human donor with chronic lymphocytic leukemia. This specimen consisted of PBMCs, obtained after 24 months of ibrutinib treatment. V gene TRBV6-6 combines with J gene TRBJ1-5; 7 bases align to TRBD1. The CDR3 DNA reads TGTGCCAGCAACAGGGGAATCAATCAGCCCCAGCATTTT. It encodes CASNRGINQPQHF.